Listed here are 8 T cell receptor beta chains from one sample, sequenced in a study of CD8+CD57+ T cells in acquired aplastic anemia. Profiling that covered TCR beta VDJ and CDR3 relied on genomic DNA as its template. TCRdb re-called the reads with MiXCR, one entry per CDR3 protein. Of 150,000 to 200,000 distinct CDR3 sequences listed, about 50% were seen once; the top ten hold 25% to 35%. Patients selected for sequencing had displayed CD8+CD57+ cell expansion by flow cytometry. Sequenced material: sorted CD4+, CD8+, or CD8+CD57+ T cells (not recorded which) from PBMCs. The receptor set was obtained from a human donor with aplastic anemia.

This clonotype was counted between two and nine times. CDR3 residues: CASSEGSRSGNTIYF. The CDR3 region has the DNA TGTGCCAGCAGTGAGGGGTCGAGGTCTGGAAACACCATATATTTT. The rearrangement joins TRBV6-1 to TRBJ1-3, with no clear D. This CDR3 contains 15 residues. From germline, CDR1 is MNHNS and CDR2 SASEGT. V gave up 3 bases and J gave up 1 base, with 10 bases separating them.

This clonotype was found many times. The chain is built from TRBV7-9 and TRBJ1-1; D remains ambiguous. The germline V and J ends were trimmed by 1 base and 0 bases, with 9 bases remaining between them. Germline V gene sequence: CDR1 SEHNR, CDR2 FQNEAQ (reference sequence). There are 15 residues in the CDR3. CDR3 sequence (DNA): TGTGCCAGCAGCTTAGGACGGTCGGTGAACACTGAAGCTTTCTTT. Protein product: CASSLGRSVNTEAFF.

Notes on this clonotype: A much larger clone differs from this one at a single base, so this may be a read error. The rearrangement uses TRBV6-1 and TRBJ2-1; 9 bases fit TRBD1. This CDR3 is built from 15 residues. Per germline, CDR1 MNHNS and CDR2 SASEGT. The CDR3 loop is CAGSLRDRVYNEQFF. CDR3 DNA: TGTGCCGGCAGTCTACGGGACAGGGTCTACAATGAGCAGTTCTTC.

This clonotype was seen only a few times. V and J are TRBV27 and TRBJ1-2, with TRBD1 identical over 9 bases. From germline, CDR1 is MNHEY and CDR2 SMNVEV (reference sequence). V shed 6 bases, J shed 6 bases, and the junction held 17 bases outside the gene matches. The CDR3 length is 17 residues. CDR3 protein: CASSSYRGDRDFDGYTF. CDR3 nucleotide sequence: TGTGCCAGCAGCTCATACCGTGGGGACAGGGATTTCGATGGCTACACCTTC.

The chain is built from TRBV7-6 and TRBJ2-7, with no clear D. The germline V and J ends were trimmed by 11 bases and 7 bases, with 15 bases remaining between them. The germline gives CDR1 SGHVS, CDR2 FNYEAQ. The CDR3 totals 11 residues. This chain's CDR3 is CASGRVGEQYF. The CDR3 DNA sequence: TGTGCCTCCGGACGGGTCGGGGAGCAGTACTTC.

This clonotype appeared once. The CDR3 ends on some other residue instead of the conserved phenylalanine or tryptophan, so this is likely a read error. The chain recombines TRBV7-9 with TRBJ1-2; D remains ambiguous. Germline CDR1 reads SEHNR; CDR2 reads FQNEAQ (reference sequence). The CDR3 has 14 amino acids. The CDR3 protein is CVSSLGVANYGYTY. CDR3 DNA: TGTGTCAGCAGCTTAGGCGTAGCTAACTATGGCTACACCTAC.

This chain uses TRBV18 with TRBJ2-3; D may be TRBD2 (6 bases). Deletions cut 3 bases from V and 1 base from J, with 26 bases between. This CDR3 contains 20 residues. Germline-derived CDR1 and CDR2 are KGHSH and LQKENI. The CDR3 nucleotides are TGTGCCAGCTCACCCCCCGCGGGGCTAGCGCCCAACCCCGGCACAGATACGCAGTATTTT. The encoded protein is CASSPPAGLAPNPGTDTQYF.

This sequence joins TRBV15 and TRBJ1-2, with 9 bases lining up with TRBD1. The CDR3 is 17 amino acids. V shed 6 bases, J shed 2 bases, and the junction held 13 bases outside the gene matches. CDR1 LNHNV and CDR2 YYDKDF come from the germline V gene (reference sequence). CDR3 sequence: CATSLGTGLSRNYGYTF. As DNA, the CDR3 is TGTGCCACCAGTCTAGGGACAGGGCTCAGCAGGAACTATGGCTACACCTTC.